Described below is a single T cell receptor (beta chain) sequence and its context. Antigen: not known. This specimen comes from a study of T cell responses to AZD1222 COVID-19 vaccine. Data came from immunoSEQ multiplex PCR; TCRdb stores just in-frame clones and leaves some out. The table shows approximately 160,000 clones, with around 89% occurring only once. The study's findings and limits: Donors were largely white British and mainly female; clonal diversity was possibly underestimated.

Trimming removed 5 bases at V and 4 bases at J, with 17 bases between. This CDR3 has 15 amino acids. The germline gives CDR1 MNHEY, CDR2 SMNVEV (reference sequence). The receptor was isolated from an adult in good health. The sequencing used peripheral blood, collected on day 0 of MenACWY control vaccination. This chain connects TRBV27 to TRBJ1-1; D is perhaps TRBD1 (6 bases). CDR3 in amino acids: CASSALSLGGTEAFF. The CDR3 bases are TGTGCCAGCAGTGCTTTAAGCCTAGGGGGCACTGAAGCTTTCTTT.